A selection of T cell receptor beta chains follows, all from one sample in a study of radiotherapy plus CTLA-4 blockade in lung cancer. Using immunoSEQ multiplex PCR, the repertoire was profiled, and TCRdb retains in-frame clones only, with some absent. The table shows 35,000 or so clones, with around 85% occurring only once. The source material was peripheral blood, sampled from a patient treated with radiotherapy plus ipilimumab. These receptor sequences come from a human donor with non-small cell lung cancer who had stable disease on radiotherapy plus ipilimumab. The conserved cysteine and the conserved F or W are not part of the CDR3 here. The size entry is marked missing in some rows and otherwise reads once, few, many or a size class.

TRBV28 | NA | ASSPGGTDTQY
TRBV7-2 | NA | ASSLVSGTYEQY
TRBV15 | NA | ATSSPTEYSYNEQF
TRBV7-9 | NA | ASSPSGRATDTQY
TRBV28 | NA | ASSRRTSGEETQY
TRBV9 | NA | ASSTGAGGFDTIY
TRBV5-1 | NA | ASSLRQDLYEQY
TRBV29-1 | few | SVAWTGQETQY
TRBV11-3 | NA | ASSFSSQGPTDTQY
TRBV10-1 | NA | ASSEGSNEQF
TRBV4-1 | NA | ASSQVWDSSANLREQY
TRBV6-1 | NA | ASSRGTGLPNEQF
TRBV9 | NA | ASSGKTNYNEQF
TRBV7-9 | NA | ASSPGPTYEQY
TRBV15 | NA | ATSATGTSGSGYTGELF
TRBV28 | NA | ASSLGGLEQF
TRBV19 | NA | ASSMTSGRADNEQF
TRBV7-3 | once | ASSSRQGSSYNEQF
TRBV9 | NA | ASSVSGGNQETQY
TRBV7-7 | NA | ASSLAAGEKLF
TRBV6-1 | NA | ASSGTLQGGQPQH
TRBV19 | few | ATRLSTDTQY
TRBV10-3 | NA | AISDRDRGHEQY
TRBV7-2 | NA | ASSLVGTVGLAVTDTQY
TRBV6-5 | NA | ASSYAGTGLETQY
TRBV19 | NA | ASSIRTGVSNQPQH
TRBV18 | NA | ASSPLATGVPDTQY
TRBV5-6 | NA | ASSYTGVDDYT
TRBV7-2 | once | ASSLGQNNQPQH
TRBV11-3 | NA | AREETGTYEQY
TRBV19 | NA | ASSQTGGNPTAF
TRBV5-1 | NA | ASSPIQAGANVLT
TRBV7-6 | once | ASSLGGTSGSETQY
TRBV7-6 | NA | ASSWVGLAGTGELF